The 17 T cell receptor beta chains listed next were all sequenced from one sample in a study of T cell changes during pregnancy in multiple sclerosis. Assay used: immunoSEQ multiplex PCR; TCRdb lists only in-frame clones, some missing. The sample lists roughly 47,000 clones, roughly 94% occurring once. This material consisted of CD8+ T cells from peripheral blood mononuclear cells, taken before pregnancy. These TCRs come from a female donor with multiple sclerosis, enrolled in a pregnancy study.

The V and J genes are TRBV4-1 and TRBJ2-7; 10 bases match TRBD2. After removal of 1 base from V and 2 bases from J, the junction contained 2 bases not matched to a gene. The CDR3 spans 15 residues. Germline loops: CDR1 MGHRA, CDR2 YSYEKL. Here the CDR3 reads CASSQALAGAYEQYF. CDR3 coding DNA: TGCGCCAGCAGCCAAGCCCTAGCGGGAGCCTACGAGCAGTACTTC.

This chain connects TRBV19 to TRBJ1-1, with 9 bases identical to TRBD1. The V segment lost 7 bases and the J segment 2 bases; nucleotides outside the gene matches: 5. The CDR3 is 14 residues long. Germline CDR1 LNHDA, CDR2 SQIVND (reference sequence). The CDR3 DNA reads TGTGCCAGTACCCCGGACAGGGGCAACACTGAAGCTTTCTTT. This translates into CASTPDRGNTEAFF.

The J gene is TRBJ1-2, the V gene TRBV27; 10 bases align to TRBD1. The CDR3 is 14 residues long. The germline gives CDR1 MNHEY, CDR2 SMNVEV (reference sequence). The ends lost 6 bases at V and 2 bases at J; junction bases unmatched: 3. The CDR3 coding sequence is TGTGCCAGCAGCGGACAGGGGGTGAACTATGGCTACACCTTC. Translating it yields CASSGQGVNYGYTF.

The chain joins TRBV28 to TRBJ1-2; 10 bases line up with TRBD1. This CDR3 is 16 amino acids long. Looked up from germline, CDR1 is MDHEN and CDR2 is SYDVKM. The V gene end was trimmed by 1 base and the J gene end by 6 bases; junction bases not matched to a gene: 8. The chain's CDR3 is CASSLFRQGAQHGYTF. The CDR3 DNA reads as TGTGCCAGCAGTTTATTCCGACAGGGGGCGCAACATGGCTACACCTTC.

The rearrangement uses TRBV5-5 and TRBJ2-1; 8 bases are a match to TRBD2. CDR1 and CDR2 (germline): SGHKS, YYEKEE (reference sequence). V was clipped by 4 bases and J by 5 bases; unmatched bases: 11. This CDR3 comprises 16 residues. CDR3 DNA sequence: TGTGCCAGCAGCCGCCGGATAGCGGGGACGAACAATGAGCAGTTCTTC. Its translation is CASSRRIAGTNNEQFF.

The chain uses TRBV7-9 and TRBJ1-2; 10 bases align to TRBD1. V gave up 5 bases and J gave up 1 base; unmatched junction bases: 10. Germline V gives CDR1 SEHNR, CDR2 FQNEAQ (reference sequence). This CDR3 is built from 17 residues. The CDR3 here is CASSPPGRDRGNYGYTF. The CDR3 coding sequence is TGTGCCAGCAGCCCGCCTGGAAGGGACAGGGGTAACTATGGCTACACCTTC.

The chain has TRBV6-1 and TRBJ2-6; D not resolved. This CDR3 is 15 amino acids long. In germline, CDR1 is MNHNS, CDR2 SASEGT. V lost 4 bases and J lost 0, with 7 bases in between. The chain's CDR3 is CASSADSSGANVLTF. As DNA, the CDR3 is TGTGCCAGCAGTGCAGACTCCTCTGGGGCCAACGTCCTGACTTTC.

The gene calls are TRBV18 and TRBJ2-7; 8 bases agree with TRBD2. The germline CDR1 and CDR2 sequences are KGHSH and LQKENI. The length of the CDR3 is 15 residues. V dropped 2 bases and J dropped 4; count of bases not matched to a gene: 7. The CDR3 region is CASSPGIAGTYEQYF. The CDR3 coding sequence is TGTGCCAGCTCACCAGGGATAGCGGGGACGTACGAGCAGTACTTC.

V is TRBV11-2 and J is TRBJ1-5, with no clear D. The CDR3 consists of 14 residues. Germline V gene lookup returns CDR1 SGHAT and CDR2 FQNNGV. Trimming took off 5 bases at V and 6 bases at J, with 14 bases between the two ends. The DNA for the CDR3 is TGTGCCAGCAGCCCGGCCCATGGCGGTCAGCCCCAGCATTTT. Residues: CASSPAHGGQPQHF.

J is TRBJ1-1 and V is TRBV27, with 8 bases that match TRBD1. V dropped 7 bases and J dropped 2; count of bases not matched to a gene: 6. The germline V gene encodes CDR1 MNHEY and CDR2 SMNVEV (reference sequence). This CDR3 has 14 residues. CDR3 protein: CASIGTGSNTEAFF. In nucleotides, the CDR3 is TGTGCCAGCATCGGGACAGGCTCTAACACTGAAGCTTTCTTT.

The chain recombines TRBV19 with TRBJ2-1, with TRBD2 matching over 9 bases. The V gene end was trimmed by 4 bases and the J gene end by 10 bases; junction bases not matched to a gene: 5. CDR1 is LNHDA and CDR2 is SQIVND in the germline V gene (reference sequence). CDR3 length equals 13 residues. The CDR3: CASSTGLAGEQFF. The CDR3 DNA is TGTGCCAGTAGTACGGGACTAGCTGGGGAGCAGTTCTTC. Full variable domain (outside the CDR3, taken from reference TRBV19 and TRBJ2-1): DGGITQSPKYLFRKEGQNVTLSCEQNLNHDAMYWYRQDPGQGLRLIYYSQIVNDFQKGDIAEGYSVSREKKESFPLTVTSAQKNPTAFYLCASSTGLAGEQFFGPGTRLTVL.

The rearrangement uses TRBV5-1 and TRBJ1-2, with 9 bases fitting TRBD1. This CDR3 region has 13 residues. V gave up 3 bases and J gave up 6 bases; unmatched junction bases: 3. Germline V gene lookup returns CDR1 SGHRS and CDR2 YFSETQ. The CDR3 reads CASSYRTGDGYTF. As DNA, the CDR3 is TGCGCCAGCAGCTACAGGACAGGGGATGGCTACACCTTC. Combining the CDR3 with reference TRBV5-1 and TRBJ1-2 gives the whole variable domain KAGVTQTPRYLIKTRGQQVTLSCSPISGHRSVSWYQQTPGQGLQFLFEYFSETQRNKGNFPGRFSGRQFSNSRSEMNVSTLELGDSALYLCASSYRTGDGYTFGSGTRLTVV.

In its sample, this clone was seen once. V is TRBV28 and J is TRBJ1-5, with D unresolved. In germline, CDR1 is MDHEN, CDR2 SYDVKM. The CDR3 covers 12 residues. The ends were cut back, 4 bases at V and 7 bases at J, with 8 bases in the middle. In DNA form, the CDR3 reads TGTGCCAGCAGTTCGGCGGGGCAGCCCCAGCATTTT. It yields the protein CASSSAGQPQHF.

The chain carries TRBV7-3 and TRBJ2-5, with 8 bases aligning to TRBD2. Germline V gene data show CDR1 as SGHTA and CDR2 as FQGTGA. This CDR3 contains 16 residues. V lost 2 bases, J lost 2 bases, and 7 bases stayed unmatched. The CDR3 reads CASSLGVSGIQETQYF. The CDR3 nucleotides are TGTGCCAGCAGCTTAGGGGTTAGCGGGATTCAAGAGACCCAGTACTTC.

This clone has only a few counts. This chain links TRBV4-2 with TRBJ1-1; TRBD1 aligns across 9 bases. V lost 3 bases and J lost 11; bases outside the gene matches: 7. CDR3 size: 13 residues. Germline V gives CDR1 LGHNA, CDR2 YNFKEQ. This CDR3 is CASSHGQGLEAFF. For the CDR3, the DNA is TGTGCCAGCAGCCACGGACAGGGGCTAGAGGCTTTCTTT.

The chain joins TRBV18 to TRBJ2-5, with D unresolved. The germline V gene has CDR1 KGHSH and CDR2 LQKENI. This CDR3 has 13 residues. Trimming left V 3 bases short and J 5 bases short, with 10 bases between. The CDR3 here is CASSPDSWETQYF. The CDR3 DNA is TGTGCCAGCTCACCCGATAGTTGGGAGACCCAGTACTTC.

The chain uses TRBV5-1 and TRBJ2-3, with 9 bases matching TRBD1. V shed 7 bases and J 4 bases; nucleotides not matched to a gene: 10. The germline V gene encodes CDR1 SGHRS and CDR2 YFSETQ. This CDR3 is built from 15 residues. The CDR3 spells CASQPGQGLADTQYF. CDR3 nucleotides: TGCGCCAGCCAACCGGGACAGGGTTTGGCAGATACGCAGTATTTT.